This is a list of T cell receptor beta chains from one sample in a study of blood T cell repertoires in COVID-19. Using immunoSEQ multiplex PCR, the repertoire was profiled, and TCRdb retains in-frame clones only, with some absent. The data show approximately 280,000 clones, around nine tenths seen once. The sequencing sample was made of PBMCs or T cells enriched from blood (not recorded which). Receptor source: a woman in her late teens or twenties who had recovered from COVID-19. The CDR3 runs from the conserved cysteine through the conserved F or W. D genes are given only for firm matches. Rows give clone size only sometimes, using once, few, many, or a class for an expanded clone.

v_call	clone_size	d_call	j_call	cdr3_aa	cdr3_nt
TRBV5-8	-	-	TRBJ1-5	CASSRTYSYRSNQPQHF	TGTGCCAGCAGCCGGACTTATTCCTACCGGAGCAATCAGCCCCAGCATTTT
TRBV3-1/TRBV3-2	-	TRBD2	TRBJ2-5	CASSGLGLDEETQYF	TGTGCCAGCAGCGGCCTGGGACTAGATGAAGAGACCCAGTACTTC
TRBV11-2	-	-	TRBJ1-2	CASSPGTYYGYTF	TGTGCCAGCAGCCCAGGGACATACTATGGCTACACCTTC
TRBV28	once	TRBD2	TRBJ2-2	CASSLPGTSITGELFF	TGTGCCAGCAGTTTACCTGGGACTAGTATAACCGGGGAGCTGTTTTTT
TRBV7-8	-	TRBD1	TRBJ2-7	CTSSPGQGAFAYEQYF	TGTACCAGCAGCCCGGGACAGGGGGCTTTTGCGTACGAGCAGTACTTC
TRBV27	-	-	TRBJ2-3	CASRGRTTDTQYF	TGTGCCAGCAGAGGGAGGACCACAGATACGCAGTATTTT
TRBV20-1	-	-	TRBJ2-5	CSASYRTQYF	TGCAGTGCTAGTTACAGAACCCAGTACTTC
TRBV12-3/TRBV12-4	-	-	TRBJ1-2	CASTKRDKTGYTF	TGTGCCAGCACCAAAAGGGACAAAACTGGCTACACCTTC
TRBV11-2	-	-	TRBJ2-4	CASSLDLGDIQYF	TGTGCCAGCAGCTTAGATCTAGGTGACATTCAGTACTTC
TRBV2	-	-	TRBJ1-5	CASTIQGLSNQPQHF	TGTGCCAGCACAATACAGGGTTTATCGAATCAGCCCCAGCATTTT
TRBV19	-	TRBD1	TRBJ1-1	CASSIGQGAFWNTEAFF	TGTGCCAGTAGTATCGGACAGGGGGCATTTTGGAACACTGAAGCTTTCTTT
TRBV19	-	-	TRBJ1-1	CASSDRQNTEAFF	TGTGCCAGTAGTGACAGACAGAACACTGAAGCTTTCTTT
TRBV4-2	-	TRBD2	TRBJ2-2	CASSQTGLAGGAGELFF	TGTGCCAGCAGCCAAACAGGACTAGCGGGAGGGGCCGGGGAGCTGTTTTTT
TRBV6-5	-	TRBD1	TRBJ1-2	CASTRTGSNYGYTF	TGTGCCAGCACACGGACAGGGTCTAACTATGGCTACACCTTC
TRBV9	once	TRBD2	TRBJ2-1	CASSPSGRSYNEQFF	TGTGCCAGCAGCCCAAGCGGGAGGTCCTACAATGAGCAGTTCTTC
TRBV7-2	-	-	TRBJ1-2	CASSLSRDWGYTF	TGTGCCAGCAGCTTGAGCAGGGATTGGGGCTACACCTTC
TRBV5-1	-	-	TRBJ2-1	CASQTGDSYNEQFF	TGCGCCAGTCAGACCGGGGACTCTTACAATGAGCAGTTCTTC
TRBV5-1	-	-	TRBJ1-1	CASSLVDTNTEAFF	TGCGCCAGCAGCTTGGTGGACACTAACACTGAAGCTTTCTTT
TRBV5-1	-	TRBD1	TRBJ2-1	CASSSGQGGWNEQFF	TGCGCCAGCAGCTCCGGACAGGGAGGATGGAATGAGCAGTTCTTC
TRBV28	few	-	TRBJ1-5	CASSLGGRDQPQHF	TGTGCCAGCAGTTTGGGGGGGAGGGATCAGCCCCAGCATTTT
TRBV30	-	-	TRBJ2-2	CAWSPERVGELFF	TGTGCCTGGAGTCCCGAACGGGTAGGGGAGCTGTTTTTT
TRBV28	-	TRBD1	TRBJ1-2	CASSPDRGGYGYTF	TGTGCCAGCAGTCCGGACAGGGGAGGCTATGGCTACACCTTC
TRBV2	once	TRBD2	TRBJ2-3	CASRRTSTSTDTQYF	TGTGCCAGCAGGCGGACTAGCACAAGCACAGATACGCAGTATTTT
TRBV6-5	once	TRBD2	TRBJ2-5	CASSYYGGGAGTQYF	TGTGCCAGCAGTTACTACGGCGGGGGGGCTGGGACCCAGTACTTC
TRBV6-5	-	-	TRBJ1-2	CASRRRDYGYTF	TGTGCCAGCAGGCGACGGGACTATGGCTACACCTTC
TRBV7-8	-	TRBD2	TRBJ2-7	CASSLAPGLAGVRAYEQYF	TGTGCCAGCAGCTTAGCGCCGGGACTAGCGGGAGTTAGAGCCTACGAGCAGTACTTC
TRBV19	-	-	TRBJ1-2	CASSTVQDYGYTF	TGTGCCAGTAGTACAGTCCAAGACTATGGCTACACCTTC
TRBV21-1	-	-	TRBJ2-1	CASSKEGGPQRAEQFF	TGTGCCAGCAGCAAAGAAGGGGGCCCGCAGCGGGCTGAGCAGTTCTTC
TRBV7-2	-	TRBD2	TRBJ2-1	CASSQGLAGGEQFF	TGTGCCAGCAGCCAGGGACTAGCGGGGGGTGAGCAGTTCTTC
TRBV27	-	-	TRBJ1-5	CASSLSSGAQPQHF	TGTGCCAGCAGTTTATCGTCAGGGGCACAGCCCCAGCATTTT
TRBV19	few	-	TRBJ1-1	CASSIQSGLGGAFF	TGTGCCAGTAGTATACAATCGGGTTTGGGGGGAGCTTTCTTT
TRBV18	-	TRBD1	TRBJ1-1	CASSLLRSTGGNTEAFF	TGTGCCAGCTCTCTCTTACGGTCGACAGGGGGGAACACTGAAGCTTTCTTT
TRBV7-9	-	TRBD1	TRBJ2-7	CASSDVTGGSYEQYF	TGTGCCAGCAGCGACGTGACAGGGGGCTCCTACGAGCAGTACTTC
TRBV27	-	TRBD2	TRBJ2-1	CASSWTSGGAAEQFF	TGTGCCAGCAGTTGGACTAGCGGGGGGGCCGCTGAGCAGTTCTTC
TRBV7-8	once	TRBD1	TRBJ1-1	CASTLRPPQGLPEAFF	TGTGCCAGCACCCTCCGCCCCCCACAGGGGCTGCCTGAAGCTTTCTTT
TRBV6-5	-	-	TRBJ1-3	CASSNREYSGNTIYF	TGTGCCAGCAGTAACAGGGAATACTCTGGAAACACCATATATTTT
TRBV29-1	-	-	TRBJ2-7	CSVVWLDSAYEQYF	TGCAGCGTTGTTTGGTTAGACAGTGCCTACGAGCAGTACTTC
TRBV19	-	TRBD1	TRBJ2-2	CASSIGTGSTGELFF	TGTGCCAGTAGTATTGGGACAGGGTCCACCGGGGAGCTGTTTTTT
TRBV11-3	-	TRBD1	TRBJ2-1	CASSLLTGVYHNEQFF	TGTGCCAGCAGCTTGCTGACAGGGGTCTACCACAATGAGCAGTTCTTC
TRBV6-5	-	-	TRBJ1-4	CASSYSTQKNEKLFF	TGTGCCAGCAGTTACTCGACACAGAAGAATGAAAAACTGTTTTTT
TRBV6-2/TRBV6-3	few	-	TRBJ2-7	CASTPGHREQYF	TGTGCCAGCACCCCGGGACATCGCGAGCAGTACTTC
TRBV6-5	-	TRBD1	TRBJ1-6	CASRQGYSPLHF	TGTGCCAGCAGACAGGGGTATTCACCCCTCCACTTT
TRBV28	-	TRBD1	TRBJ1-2	CASSLTTGYYGYTF	TGTGCCAGCAGTTTGACGACAGGGTACTATGGCTACACCTTC
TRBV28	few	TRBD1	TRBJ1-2	CASSIDRGLGYGYTF	TGTGCCAGCAGTATCGACAGGGGGCTCGGCTATGGCTACACCTTC
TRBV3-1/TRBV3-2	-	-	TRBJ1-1	CASSQRLNTEAFF	TGTGCCAGCAGCCAACGGTTGAACACTGAAGCTTTCTTT
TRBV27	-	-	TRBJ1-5	CASSFSTGWPQHF	TGTGCCAGCAGTTTTTCAACAGGGTGGCCCCAGCATTTT
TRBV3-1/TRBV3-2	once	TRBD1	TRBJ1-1	CASSREPFAGGTEAFF	TGTGCCAGCAGCCGAGAACCCTTCGCAGGGGGCACTGAAGCTTTCTTT
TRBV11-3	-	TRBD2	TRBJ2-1	CASSSPDPGLAGGLGNEQFF	TGTGCCAGCAGCTCCCCTGACCCGGGACTAGCGGGGGGGCTTGGGAATGAGCAGTTCTTC
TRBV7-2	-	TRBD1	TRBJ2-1	CASNRGGYNEQFF	TGTGCCAGTAACAGGGGCGGCTACAATGAGCAGTTCTTC
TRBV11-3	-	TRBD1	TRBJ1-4	CASSAHRGREKLFF	TGTGCCAGCAGCGCCCACAGGGGGAGAGAAAAACTGTTTTTT